One sample yielded the 16 T cell receptor beta chains listed below, sequenced in a study of T cells after yellow fever vaccination. MiXCR, run by TCRdb on the 5' RACE reads, gives a single entry per CDR3 protein. The sample records a few hundred thousand distinct CDR3 sequences, approximately 4% being singletons. The starting material was PBMCs, obtained 5 days after the yellow fever booster vaccination. These receptors were obtained from a young man who received the YFV17D yellow fever vaccine.

This clonotype was counted ten times or more. The V call is TRBV7-2, the J call TRBJ2-7; D gene uncertain. The CDR3 is made up of 11 amino acids. With 1 base removed from V and 5 bases from J, the gap between germline ends came to 3 bases. Germline CDR1 and CDR2: SGHTA and FQGNSA. DNA for the CDR3: TGTGCCAGCAGCTTAGTTCACGAGCAGTACTTC. As protein: CASSLVHEQYF.

This clonotype was seen a few times. The chain has TRBV6-6 and TRBJ2-5; perhaps D is TRBD1 or TRBD2 (6 bases each). The ends were cut back, 7 bases at V and 5 bases at J, with 14 bases in the middle. CDR3 size: 13 residues. Per germline, CDR1 MNHNY and CDR2 SVGAGI (reference sequence). The CDR3 nucleotides read TGTGCCAGCACCCGGGAAGGGGGGGAGACCCAGTACTTC. This encodes CASTREGGETQYF.

The chain couples TRBV3-1 to TRBJ2-1; 8 nucleotides agree with TRBD1. Losses at the gene ends were 3 bases for V and 2 bases for J; bases not matched to a gene: 15. CDR1 and CDR2 from the germline V gene are LGHDT and YNNKEL (reference sequence). The CDR3 is 19 residues long. In DNA, the CDR3 is TGTGCCAGCAGCCATGCATACAGGACAGGGCGGGTGGCCTACAATGAGCAGTTCTTC. Residues: CASSHAYRTGRVAYNEQFF.

This clonotype was recorded many times. V usage is TRBV27 and J usage is TRBJ2-1; TRBD2 agrees at 11 bases. J was trimmed by 8 bases and V by 4 bases; bases with no gene match: 4. This CDR3 has 14 residues. Per germline, CDR1 MNHEY and CDR2 SMNVEV (reference sequence). As DNA, the CDR3 is TGTGCCAGCAGTTCTCTAGCGGGGGGATATGAGCAGTTCTTC. Translated: CASSSLAGGYEQFF.

The table lists this clonotype with many counts. This sequence joins TRBV29-1 and TRBJ2-1; weak D call: TRBD1 (6 bases). The V gene lost 7 bases and the J gene lost 15 bases, with 19 bases spanning the gap. The CDR3 totals 11 residues. Germline V CDR1 and CDR2: SQVTM, ANQGSEA. DNA of the CDR3: TGCAGCGCCCCTTACAGGGTAGCAGGGTTCTTC. Protein sequence: CSAPYRVAGFF.

This rearrangement joins TRBV6-5 to TRBJ1-1; D might be TRBD1 (5 bases). Between the trimmed V and J ends, which lost 7 bases and 3 bases, there was a span of 21 bases. CDR1 is MNHEY and CDR2 is SVGAGI in the germline V gene. The CDR3 loop spans 16 amino acids. DNA for the CDR3: TGTGCCAGCACAGGTTATCGTAAGGGGAGGGACACTGAAGCTTTCTTT. It specifies CASTGYRKGRDTEAFF.

The J gene is TRBJ2-3, the V gene TRBV7-2; TRBD1 is a possible D gene (6 bases). The ends were cut back, 7 bases at V and 1 base at J, with 15 bases in the middle. The germline gives CDR1 SGHTA, CDR2 FQGNSA. CDR3 size: 15 residues. As DNA, the CDR3 is TGTGCCAGCACCAAACCGGGACACCGCACAGATACGCAGTATTTT. It specifies CASTKPGHRTDTQYF.

This clonotype was observed many times. The chain is built from TRBV28 and TRBJ1-2; 8 nucleotides match TRBD1. The CDR3 sequence is 14 residues long. With 2 bases clipped from V and 3 bases from J, the junction kept 2 bases outside the gene matches. Germline lookup yields CDR1 MDHEN and CDR2 SYDVKM. DNA of the CDR3: TGTGCCAGCAGTTTACAGGGGGCTGACTATGGCTACACCTTC. This gives the protein CASSLQGADYGYTF.

This clonotype occurred a few times. V is TRBV4-3 and J is TRBJ2-7; TRBD1 agrees at 7 bases. The germline CDR1 and CDR2 sequences are LGHNA and YSLEER. Germline trimming cut 0 bases from V and 2 bases from J; bases unmatched to any gene: 4. CDR3 length equals 15 residues. This CDR3 reads CASSQDRQGAYEQYF. In DNA form, the CDR3 reads TGCGCCAGCAGCCAAGATCGCCAGGGGGCCTACGAGCAGTACTTC.

This clonotype was detected a few times. This sequence joins TRBV5-6 and TRBJ2-7, with D possibly TRBD2 on 5 matching bases. Per the germline V gene, CDR1 is SGHDT and CDR2 is YYEEEE. V was shortened by 0 bases and J by 0 bases, with 10 bases between the two germline ends. CDR3 length: 15 residues. CDR3 in DNA: TGTGCCAGCAGCTTGGGTCTAGGGAGCTCCTACGAGCAGTACGTC. This codes for CASSLGLGSSYEQYV.

This clonotype was seen many times. The rearrangement uses TRBV5-1 and TRBJ2-5; a possible D gene is TRBD1 (6 bases). The germline V gene has CDR1 SGHRS and CDR2 YFSETQ. The V and J ends lost 0 bases and 4 bases respectively, with 13 bases between them. The CDR3 spans 15 residues. The CDR3: CASSLAGDLGETQYF. CDR3 in DNA: TGCGCCAGCAGCTTGGCAGGGGATCTGGGAGAGACCCAGTACTTC.

V gene TRBV29-1 combines with J gene TRBJ1-2; D gene uncertain. Germline V lookup: CDR1 SQVTM, CDR2 ANQGSEA. This CDR3 contains 10 residues. V was trimmed by 1 base and J by 8 bases, leaving 5 bases between them. The CDR3 nucleotides are TGCAGCGTTGAAGTGGTCGGCTACACCTTC. It codes for CSVEVVGYTF.

This clonotype was counted only a few times. This chain joins TRBV29-1 and TRBJ2-5, with TRBD1 matching 7 bases. Germline loops: CDR1 SQVTM, CDR2 ANQGSEA. Trimming took 7 bases from V and 5 from J; bases not matched to a gene: 13. The CDR3 contains 14 residues. CDR3 coding DNA: TGCAGCGCTGTTGACAGGGCGCGCGGGGAGACCCAGTACTTC. This encodes CSAVDRARGETQYF. The whole variable domain, filled in from reference TRBV29-1 and TRBJ2-5, reads SAVISQKPSRDICQRGTSLTIQCQVDSQVTMMFWYRQQPGQSLTLIATANQGSEATYESGFVIDKFPISRPNLTFSTLTVSNMSPEDSSIYLCSAVDRARGETQYFGPGTRLLVL.

This clonotype was picked up many times. The V and J genes are TRBV25-1 and TRBJ2-7; 8 bases match TRBD1. Germline CDR1 is MGHDK and CDR2 is SYGVNS. CDR3 size: 15 residues. V lost 4 bases and J lost 5; bases outside the gene matches: 10. The CDR3 DNA is TGTGCCAGCAGTGGCCCATGGGCAGGGGGCGACGAGCAGTACTTC. Amino acids: CASSGPWAGGDEQYF.

In this sample, this clonotype turned up a few times. The V gene is TRBV20-1, the J gene TRBJ2-2; D is possibly TRBD2 (5 bases). V dropped 0 bases and J dropped 0 bases, with 11 bases sitting between them. The CDR3 runs 16 residues. CDR1 and CDR2 (germline): DFQATT, SNEGSKA (reference sequence). CDR3 loop: CSARDGRGSNTGELFF. CDR3 sequence (DNA): TGCAGTGCTAGAGACGGTCGGGGTTCGAACACCGGGGAGCTGTTTTTT.

J is TRBJ2-1 and V is TRBV29-1; TRBD2 agrees at 8 bases. The CDR3 is made up of 15 amino acids. Germline V gene data show CDR1 as SQVTM and CDR2 as ANQGSEA. J was trimmed by 0 bases and V by 7 bases; bases with no gene match: 8. The DNA of the CDR3 is TGCAGCGCCAAGAAGCGGGGGAGCTCCTACAATGAGCAGTTCTTC. Translation gives CSAKKRGSSYNEQFF.